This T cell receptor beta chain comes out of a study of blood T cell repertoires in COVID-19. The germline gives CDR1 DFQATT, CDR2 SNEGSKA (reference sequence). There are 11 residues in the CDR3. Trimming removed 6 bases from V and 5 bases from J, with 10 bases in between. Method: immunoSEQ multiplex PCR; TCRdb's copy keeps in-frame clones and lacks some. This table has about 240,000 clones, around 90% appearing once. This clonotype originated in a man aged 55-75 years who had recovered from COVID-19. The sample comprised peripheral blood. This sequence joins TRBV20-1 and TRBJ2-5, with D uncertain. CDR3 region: CSAEHSETQYF. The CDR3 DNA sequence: TGCAGTGCGGAACATAGCGAGACCCAGTACTTC.